This T cell receptor beta chain derives from a study of early T cells in non-severe SARS-CoV-2 infection. This clonotype was recorded at least ten times. TCRdb fed the 5' RACE reads into MiXCR, producing one record per CDR3 protein. The table shows roughly 45,000 distinct CDR3 sequences, with around 10% occurring only once. The source is an adult who was a healthcare worker with PCR-confirmed SARS-CoV-2 infection or an uninfected control (not recorded which). Sequenced: whole blood.

The CDR3 loop is CASSVAHRGDEQFF. The CDR3 DNA sequence: TGCGCCAGCAGCGTTGCGCACAGGGGCGATGAGCAGTTCTTC. The rearrangement uses TRBV5-1 and TRBJ2-1; 7 bases agree with TRBD1. V lost 4 bases, J lost 8 bases, and 9 bases stayed unmatched. The CDR3 loop spans 14 amino acids. Germline-derived CDR1 and CDR2 are SGHRS and YFSETQ.